Each of the 7 T cell receptor beta chains below was sequenced from the same sample in a study of blood T cell repertoires in COVID-19 (dated by TCRdb to the early 2020s). Library method: the immunoSEQ multiplex PCR assay. This immuneACCESS table, as held by TCRdb, lists in-frame sequences with V and J called but not all clones. Of the missing ones, under half trace to an unresolved V gene in checked studies; the others have no known cause. The sample contains over 300,000 clones, about 89% of them found a single time. The ten top clones hold nearly 6.5% of the sample. Sequenced input: peripheral blood. These receptors all come from a man aged 18 to 30 who had recovered from COVID-19.

This clone was counted a single time. The chain has TRBV5-1 and TRBJ2-1; 7 bases fit TRBD1. The germline V gene has CDR1 SGHRS and CDR2 YFSETQ. After removal of 4 bases from V and 4 bases from J, the junction contained 5 bases not matched to a gene. The CDR3 is 14 amino acids. CDR3 region: CASSVQGQYNEQFF. The CDR3 DNA sequence: TGCGCCAGCAGCGTACAGGGACAGTACAATGAGCAGTTCTTC.

The rearrangement joins TRBV9 to TRBJ1-1; TRBD1 matches 10 bases. Germline V gene data show CDR1 as SGDLS and CDR2 as YYNGEE. The junction had 8 bases not matched to a gene; V was cut back by 10 bases and J by 5 bases. CDR3 length: 13 amino acids. In DNA, the CDR3 is TGTGCCGCGGGACAGGGGCCGAGTACTGAAGCTTTCTTT. Translating it yields CAAGQGPSTEAFF.

The chain employs TRBV4-1 and TRBJ1-1; D gene unclear. The CDR3 length is 15 residues. The germline V and J ends were trimmed by 2 bases and 0 bases, with 10 bases remaining between them. Germline loops: CDR1 MGHRA, CDR2 YSYEKL. The DNA for the CDR3 is TGCGCCAGCAGCCAACAAACAGTCATGAACACTGAAGCTTTCTTT. This gives the protein CASSQQTVMNTEAFF.

This sequence joins TRBV5-6 and TRBJ1-1; D gene uncertain. The CDR3 extends over 14 amino acids. Germline V gene sequence: CDR1 SGHDT, CDR2 YYEEEE. The ends were cut back, 1 base at V and 4 bases at J, with 11 bases in the middle. In DNA form, the CDR3 reads TGTGCCAGCAGCTTGACACCGCGGGGCACTGAAGCTTTCTTT. Its translation is CASSLTPRGTEAFF.

This chain connects TRBV27 to TRBJ1-1; 7 bases agree with TRBD1. The V gene's germline CDR1 is MNHEY and CDR2 SMNVEV (reference sequence). This CDR3 spans 13 amino acids. The trim removed 3 bases at V and 7 bases at J, leaving 5 bases unmatched. CDR3 region: CASSFSGQNEAFF. CDR3 bases: TGTGCCAGCAGTTTCTCGGGACAGAATGAAGCTTTCTTT.

V gene TRBV11-2 combines with J gene TRBJ1-1; 9 positions match TRBD1. The junction had 4 bases not matched to a gene; V was cut back by 0 bases and J by 5 bases. This CDR3 spans 15 amino acids. Looked up from germline, CDR1 is SGHAT and CDR2 is FQNNGV. DNA for the CDR3: TGTGCCAGCAGCTTAGAGGTGACAGGGGGTACTGAAGCTTTCTTT. Its protein is CASSLEVTGGTEAFF.

In its sample, this clone was seen once. This rearrangement joins TRBV5-6 to TRBJ1-1; weak D call: TRBD1 (5 bases). Trimming shortened V by 4 bases and J by 4 bases, and 11 bases separated the two germline ends. There are 13 residues in the CDR3. CDR1 and CDR2 from the germline V gene are SGHDT and YYEEEE. The CDR3 loop reads CASSPAGPTEAFF. The CDR3 bases are TGTGCCAGCAGCCCGGCAGGGCCCACTGAAGCTTTCTTT.